This T cell receptor (beta chain) was profiled in a study of patients and donors after allogeneic stem cell transplantation. In TCRdb, the RT-PCR reads were re-called with MiXCR into one record per CDR3 protein. Of about 160,000 distinct CDR3 sequences in the sample, about 29% are singletons; the top ten hold around 3%. This CDR3 comprises 15 residues. Trimming cost V 4 bases and J 6 bases; bases outside gene matches: 10. This TCR derives from a human donor who was either an allogeneic HSCT recipient or a stem cell or donor lymphocyte infusion donor (not recorded which). It is not recorded whose cells these are; they may come from a transplant donor. The sample was blood, either unsorted or a sorted T cell fraction (not recorded which). The V gene is TRBV12-3 or TRBV12-4, the J gene TRBJ2-7; 9 bases match TRBD2. CDR3: CASSSPGTSFFEQYF. In DNA, the CDR3 is TGTGCCAGCAGTTCCCCCGGGACTAGCTTCTTCGAGCAGTACTTC.